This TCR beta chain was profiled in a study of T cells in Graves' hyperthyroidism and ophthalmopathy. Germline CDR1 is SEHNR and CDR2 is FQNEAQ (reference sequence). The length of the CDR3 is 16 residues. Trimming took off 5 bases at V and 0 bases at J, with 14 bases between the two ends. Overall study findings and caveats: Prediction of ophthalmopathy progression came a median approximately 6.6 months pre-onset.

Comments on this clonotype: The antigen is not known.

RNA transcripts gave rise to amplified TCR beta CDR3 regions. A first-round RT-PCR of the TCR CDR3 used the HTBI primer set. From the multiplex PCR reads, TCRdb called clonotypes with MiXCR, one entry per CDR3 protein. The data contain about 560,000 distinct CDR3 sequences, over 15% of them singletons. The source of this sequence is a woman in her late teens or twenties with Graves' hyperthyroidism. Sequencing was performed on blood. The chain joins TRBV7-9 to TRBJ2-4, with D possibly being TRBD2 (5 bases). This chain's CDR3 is CASSPGGFLAKNIQYF. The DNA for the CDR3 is TGTGCCAGCAGCCCCGGCGGGTTTCTAGCCAAAAACATTCAGTACTTC.